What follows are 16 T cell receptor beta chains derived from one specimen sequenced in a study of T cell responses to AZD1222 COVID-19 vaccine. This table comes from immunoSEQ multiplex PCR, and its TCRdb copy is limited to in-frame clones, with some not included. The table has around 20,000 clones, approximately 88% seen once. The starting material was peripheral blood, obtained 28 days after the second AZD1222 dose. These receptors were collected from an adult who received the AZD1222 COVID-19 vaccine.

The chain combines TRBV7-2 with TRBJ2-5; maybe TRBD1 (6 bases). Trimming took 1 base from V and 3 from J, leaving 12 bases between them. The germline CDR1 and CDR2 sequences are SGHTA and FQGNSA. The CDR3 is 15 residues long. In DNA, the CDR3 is TGTGCCAGCAGCTTAGGAGGGACAACAAAAGAGACCCAGTACTTC. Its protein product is CASSLGGTTKETQYF.

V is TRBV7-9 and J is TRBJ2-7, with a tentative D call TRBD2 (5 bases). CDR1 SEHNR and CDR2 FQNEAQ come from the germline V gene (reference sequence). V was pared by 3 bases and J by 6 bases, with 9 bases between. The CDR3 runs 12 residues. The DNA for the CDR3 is TGTGCCAGCAGCTTTAGCGAAGGCGAGCAGTACTTC. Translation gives CASSFSEGEQYF.

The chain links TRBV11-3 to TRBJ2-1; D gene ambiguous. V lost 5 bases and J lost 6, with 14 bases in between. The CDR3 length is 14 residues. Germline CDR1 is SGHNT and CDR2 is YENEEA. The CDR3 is CASSPAPGGNEQFF. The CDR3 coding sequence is TGTGCCAGCAGCCCCGCCCCCGGCGGCAATGAGCAGTTCTTC.

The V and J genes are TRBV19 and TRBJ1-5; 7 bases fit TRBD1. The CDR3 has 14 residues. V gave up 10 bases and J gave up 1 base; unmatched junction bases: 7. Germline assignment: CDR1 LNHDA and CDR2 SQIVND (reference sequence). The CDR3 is CATTGRRSNQPQHF. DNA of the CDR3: TGTGCCACGACAGGGAGACGGAGCAATCAGCCCCAGCATTTT.

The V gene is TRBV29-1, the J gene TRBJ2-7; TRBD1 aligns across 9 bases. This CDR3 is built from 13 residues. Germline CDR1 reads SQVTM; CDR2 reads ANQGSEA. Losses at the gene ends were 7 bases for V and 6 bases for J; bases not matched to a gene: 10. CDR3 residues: CSARDRDLVEQYF. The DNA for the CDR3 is TGCAGCGCCCGGGACAGGGACCTCGTCGAGCAGTACTTC.

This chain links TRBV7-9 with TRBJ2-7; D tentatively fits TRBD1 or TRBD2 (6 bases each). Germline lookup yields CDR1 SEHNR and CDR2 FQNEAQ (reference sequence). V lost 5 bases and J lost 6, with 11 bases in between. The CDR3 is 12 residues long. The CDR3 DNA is TGTGCCAGCAGCCTCTCGGGGGCCGAGCAGTACTTC. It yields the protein CASSLSGAEQYF.

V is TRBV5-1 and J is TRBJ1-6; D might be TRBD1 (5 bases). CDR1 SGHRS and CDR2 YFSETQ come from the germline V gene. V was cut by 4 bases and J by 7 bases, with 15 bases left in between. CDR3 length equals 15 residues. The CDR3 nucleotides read TGCGCCAGCAGCCCCTCGGAGGGGCAGAATTCACCCCTCCACTTT. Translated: CASSPSEGQNSPLHF. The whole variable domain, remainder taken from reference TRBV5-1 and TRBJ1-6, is KAGVTQTPRYLIKTRGQQVTLSCSPISGHRSVSWYQQTPGQGLQFLFEYFSETQRNKGNFPGRFSGRQFSNSRSEMNVSTLELGDSALYLCASSPSEGQNSPLHFGNGTRLTVT.

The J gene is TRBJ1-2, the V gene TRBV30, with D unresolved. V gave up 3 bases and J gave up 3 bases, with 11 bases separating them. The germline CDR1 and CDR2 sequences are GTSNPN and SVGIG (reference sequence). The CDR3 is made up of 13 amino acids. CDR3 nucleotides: TGTGCCTGGAGCTTTTGGGGTGACTATGGCTACACCTTC. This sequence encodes CAWSFWGDYGYTF.

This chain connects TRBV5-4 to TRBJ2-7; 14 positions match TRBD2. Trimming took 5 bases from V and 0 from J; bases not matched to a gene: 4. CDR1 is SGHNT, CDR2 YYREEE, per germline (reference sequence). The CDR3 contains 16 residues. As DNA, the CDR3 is TGTGCCAGCAGTCCCGGGACTAGCGGGGGCTCCTACGAGCAGTACTTC. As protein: CASSPGTSGGSYEQYF.

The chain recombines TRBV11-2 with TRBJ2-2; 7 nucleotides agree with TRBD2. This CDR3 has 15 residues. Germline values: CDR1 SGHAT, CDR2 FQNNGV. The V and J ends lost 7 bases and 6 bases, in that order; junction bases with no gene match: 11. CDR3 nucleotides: TGTGCCAGCACGCCGGGGGGTCTGTCGGCCGGGGAGCTGTTTTTT. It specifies CASTPGGLSAGELFF.

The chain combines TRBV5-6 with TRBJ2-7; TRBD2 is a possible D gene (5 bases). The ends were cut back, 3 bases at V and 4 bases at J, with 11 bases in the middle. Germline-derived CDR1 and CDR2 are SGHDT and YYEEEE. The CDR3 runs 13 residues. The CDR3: CASSSIGGYEQYF. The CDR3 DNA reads TGTGCCAGCAGCTCTATTGGAGGTTACGAGCAGTACTTC. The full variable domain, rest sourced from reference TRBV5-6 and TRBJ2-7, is DAGVTQSPTHLIKTRGQQVTLRCSPKSGHDTVSWYQQALGQGPQFIFQYYEEEERQRGNFPDRFSGHQFPNYSSELNVNALLLGDSALYLCASSSIGGYEQYFGPGTRLTVT.

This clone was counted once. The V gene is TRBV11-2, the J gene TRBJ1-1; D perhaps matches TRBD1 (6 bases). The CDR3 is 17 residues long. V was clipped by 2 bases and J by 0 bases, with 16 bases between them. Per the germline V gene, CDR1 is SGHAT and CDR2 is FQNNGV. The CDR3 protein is CASSLRGVRQLNTEAFF. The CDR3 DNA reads TGTGCCAGCAGCTTAAGGGGGGTACGGCAGCTGAACACTGAAGCTTTCTTT.

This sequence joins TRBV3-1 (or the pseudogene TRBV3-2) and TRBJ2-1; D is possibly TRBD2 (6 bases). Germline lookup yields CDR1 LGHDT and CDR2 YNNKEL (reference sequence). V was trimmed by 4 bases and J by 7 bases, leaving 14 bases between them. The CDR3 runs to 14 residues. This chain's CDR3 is CASSPGLYTNEQFF. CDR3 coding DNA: TGTGCCAGCAGCCCGGGACTTTACACTAATGAGCAGTTCTTC.

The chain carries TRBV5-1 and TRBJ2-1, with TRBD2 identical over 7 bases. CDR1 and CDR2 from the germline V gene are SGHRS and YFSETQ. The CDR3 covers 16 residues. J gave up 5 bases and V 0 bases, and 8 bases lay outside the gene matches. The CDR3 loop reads CASSLAQASGNNEQFF. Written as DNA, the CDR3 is TGCGCCAGCAGCTTGGCCCAGGCTAGCGGTAACAATGAGCAGTTCTTC.

CDR3 in amino acids: CAWTVPGTGSQYF. The CDR3 nucleotides are TGTGCCTGGACTGTACCCGGGACAGGGTCGCAGTATTTT. J is TRBJ2-3 and V is TRBV30; 9 bases are a match to TRBD1. The CDR3 is made up of 13 amino acids. The germline CDR1 and CDR2 sequences are GTSNPN and SVGIG (reference sequence). With 4 bases clipped from V and 10 bases from J, the junction kept 9 bases outside the gene matches.

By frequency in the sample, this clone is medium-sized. This chain's CDR3 is CALEGAGGYTF. The CDR3 nucleotides are TGTGCCTTAGAGGGGGCAGGGGGCTACACCTTC. This chain uses TRBV30 with TRBJ1-2, with 7 bases fitting TRBD1. The CDR3 contains 11 residues. The J segment lost 8 bases and the V segment lost 7 bases, leaving 7 bases of the junction unmatched. The germline V gene has CDR1 GTSNPN and CDR2 SVGIG (reference sequence).